The next 3 T cell receptor beta chains were all read from a single sample in a study of PD-1 blockade in classical Hodgkin lymphoma. Time point reported: cycle 4 day 1 (C4D1), after less than seven weeks of nivolumab. With no exception, relapse followed autologous stem cell transplantation in all patients, and brentuximab vedotin exposure varied. The study purified CD4+ T cells from thawed PBMCs using magnetic negative selection. Libraries were prepared by immunoSEQ multiplex PCR; TCRdb keeps only in-frame clonotypes and omits some of them. This table holds about 32,000 clones, around nine tenths found once. Sequences were derived from CD4+ T cells from blood, sampled before the fourth cycle of nivolumab. The receptor source for this set is a human donor with classical Hodgkin lymphoma.

The genes are TRBV29-1 and TRBJ1-2; TRBD1 is a possible D gene (5 bases). Trimming stripped 0 bases from V and 0 bases from J, with 14 bases between. Germline assignment: CDR1 SQVTM and CDR2 ANQGSEA. This CDR3 comprises 16 residues. CDR3 sequence reads: CSVEDRGRGTNYGYTF. CDR3 bases: TGCAGCGTTGAAGATCGAGGAAGGGGCACTAACTATGGCTACACCTTC.

The chain combines TRBV6-5 with TRBJ1-2; D might be TRBD1 (6 bases). The CDR3 is 13 residues long. Trimming removed 6 bases at V and 5 bases at J, with 13 bases between. Germline V gene lookup returns CDR1 MNHEY and CDR2 SVGAGI. CDR3 sequence: CASRGAVRYGYTF. The CDR3 DNA reads as TGTGCCAGCAGGGGGGCCGTAAGGTATGGCTACACCTTC.

This clone was observed once. This chain uses TRBV28 with TRBJ1-5; D possibly corresponds to TRBD1 (5 bases). CDR1 MDHEN and CDR2 SYDVKM come from the germline V gene. Trimming pared 5 bases from V and 3 bases from J, leaving 17 bases between. This CDR3 comprises 16 residues. This CDR3 reads CASSGFGGLNNQPQHF. CDR3 in DNA: TGTGCCAGCAGTGGGTTTGGGGGACTGAACAATCAGCCCCAGCATTTT.